Here is one T cell receptor beta chain with its context. These data originate in a study of shared clonotypes between healthy human individuals. CD45RO-negative, CCR7-positively selected cells formed the naive CD8 fraction, excluding terminally differentiated effector memory CD45RA+ cells. Some clones are missing from TCRdb's copy, which holds only in-frame ones; the method was immunoSEQ multiplex PCR. The table has about 2.1 million clones, over 85% seen once. The CDR3 has 13 amino acids. V was cut by 2 bases and J by 0 bases, with 7 bases left in between. The V gene's germline CDR1 is SQVTM and CDR2 ANQGSEA.

V usage is TRBV29-1 and J usage is TRBJ1-2; D unclear. The sample comprised naive CD8+ T cells from PBMCs. This TCR was recovered from a man aged 18-30 years in good health. Some clones in this sample may be carry-over from other donors' samples. The CDR3 DNA reads as TGCAGCGTTGAATCTGCATCTAACTATGGCTACACCTTC. As protein: CSVESASNYGYTF.